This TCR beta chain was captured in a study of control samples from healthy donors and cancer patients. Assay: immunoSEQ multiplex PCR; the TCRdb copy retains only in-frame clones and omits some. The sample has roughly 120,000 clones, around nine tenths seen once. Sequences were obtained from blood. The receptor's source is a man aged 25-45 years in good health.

CDR3 bases: TGTGCCAGCAGTCCGGGGACGGGAGGCTACACCTTC. Protein sequence: CASSPGTGGYTF. The chain combines TRBV27 with TRBJ1-2; the D gene is possibly TRBD1 (5 bases). This CDR3 is built from 12 residues. CDR1 and CDR2 from the germline V gene are MNHEY and SMNVEV (reference sequence). The germline V and J ends were trimmed by 5 bases and 8 bases, with 12 bases remaining between them.